These 25 T cell receptor beta chains share one sample of origin, sequenced in a study of tumor and adjacent non-tumor tissue in lung cancer. No cell sorting was done before RNA was extracted from the tissue. More than 3 cm separated this lung sample from the edge of the tumor. A modified ARM-PCR protocol with three rounds of nested PCR amplified TCRbeta. TCRdb re-analysed the multiplex PCR reads in MiXCR, keeping a single row per CDR3 protein. The sample yields approximately 100,000 distinct CDR3 sequences, less than 75% seen once. Source material: distant non-tumor lung tissue. The receptors shown here come from a man under 40 with non-small cell lung cancer.

In its sample, this clonotype was seen once. Germline and junction disagree at one end, which may indicate a read error. This chain connects TRBV18 to TRBJ2-7; no firm D call. The CDR3 contains 13 residues. Germline lookup yields CDR1 KGHSH and CDR2 LQKENI. The CDR3 here is CASSPRTSYEQYF. As DNA, the CDR3 is TGTGCCAGCTCACCAAGGACCAGCTACGAGCAGTATTTC.

The table lists this clonotype with many counts. The V and J genes are TRBV6-2 or TRBV6-3 and TRBJ2-5; tentative D call: TRBD2 (7 bases). In germline, CDR1 is MNHEY, CDR2 SVGEGT. CDR3 length equals 14 residues. Trimming stripped 6 bases from V and 4 bases from J, with 15 bases between. CDR3 in amino acids: CASRPGGAGETQYF. The CDR3 DNA is TGTGCCAGCAGGCCTGGGGGGGCGGGAGAGACCCAGTACTTC.

CDR3 DNA: TGCAGTGCTAGAGCCAGGTCCAGCCACCCGGGCCAAGAGACCCAGTACTTC. Protein sequence: CSARARSSHPGQETQYF. V usage is TRBV20-1 and J usage is TRBJ2-5; D is unresolved. Germline V CDR1 and CDR2: DFQATT, SNEGSKA (reference sequence). V lost 1 base and J 1 base, leaving 19 bases between the germline ends. This CDR3 has 17 amino acids.

The sample holds a few counts of this clonotype. This chain connects TRBV29-1 to TRBJ2-3, with D uncertain. This CDR3 has 14 residues. Germline-derived CDR1 and CDR2 are SQVTM and ANQGSEA. V was shortened by 5 bases and J by 3 bases, with 15 bases between the two germline ends. CDR3: CSVQAGSTTDTQYF. CDR3 nucleotide sequence: TGCAGCGTTCAGGCAGGATCCACTACAGATACGCAGTATTTT.

The count of this clonotype is one. A read error may be the cause here, since a much bigger clone is one base away. This chain connects TRBV12-3 or TRBV12-4 to TRBJ2-1; TRBD2 is a possible D gene (7 bases). This CDR3 spans 16 amino acids. The CDR3 region is CASSLEGGSSHNEQFF. The CDR3 nucleotides are TGTGCCAGCAGTTTGGAGGGGGGGAGCTCCCACAATGAGCAGTTCTTC.

This clonotype was found a few times. Sequence at one end of the junction differs from germline and may be a read error. V usage is TRBV11-2 and J usage is TRBJ1-6; D perhaps matches TRBD1 (5 bases). The CDR3 is 15 residues long. The V gene's germline CDR1 is SGHAT and CDR2 FQNNGV. As DNA, the CDR3 is TGTGCCAGCAGCTTAGTTGGCGGGAGGGGATCACCTCTCCACTTT. This gives the protein CASSLVGGRGSPLHF.

Comments on this clonotype: Being one base from a much bigger clone, this may be a read error. J is TRBJ2-3 and V is TRBV5-1; 11 bases are a match to TRBD2. Germline V lookup: CDR1 SGHRS, CDR2 YFSETQ. The junction had 3 bases not matched to a gene; V was cut back by 8 bases and J by 1 base. The CDR3 loop spans 14 amino acids. CDR3: CARSTSGGTDTQYF. CDR3 DNA sequence: TGCGCCAGATCGACTAGCGGGGGCACAGATACGCAGTATTTT. Full variable domain (missing parts from reference TRBV5-1 and TRBJ2-3): KAGVTQTPRYLIKTRGQQVTLSCSPISGHRSVSWYQQTPGQGLQFLFEYFSETQRNKGNFPGRFSGRQFSNSRSEMNVSTLELGDSALYLCARSTSGGTDTQYFGPGTRLTVL.

Notes on this clonotype: A single base separates this from a much larger clone, so it may be a read error. The gene calls are TRBV6-5 and TRBJ2-1; the match to TRBD1 covers 9 bases. This CDR3 is built from 15 residues. The germline CDR1 and CDR2 sequences are MNHEY and SVGAGI. CDR3 region: CVSSGPGQGYNEQFF. In DNA form, the CDR3 reads TGTGTCAGCAGTGGTCCGGGACAGGGTTACAATGAGCAGTTCTTC.

This clonotype was seen repeatedly, ten times or more. This sequence joins TRBV6-1 and TRBJ2-1; 9 positions agree with TRBD2. Germline values: CDR1 MNHNS, CDR2 SASEGT. V lost 2 bases and J lost 8; bases outside the gene matches: 10. CDR3 length: 16 amino acids. In DNA, the CDR3 is TGTGCCAGCAGTGAAACGGCGGGGGGGGGGTCGGATGAGCAGTTCTTC. Protein product: CASSETAGGGSDEQFF.

Points on this clonotype: This may be a read error, as it is one base from a much larger clone. The chain is built from TRBV24-1 and TRBJ2-3; the D gene is possibly TRBD1 (5 bases). V lost 9 bases, J lost 2 bases, and 17 bases lay in between. This CDR3 comprises 15 residues. Germline loops: CDR1 KGHDR, CDR2 SFDVKD. The DNA of the CDR3 is TGTGCCACCTGTGGGAAGACAGACCTCACAGATACGCAGTATTTT. It specifies CATCGKTDLTDTQYF.

This clonotype was counted at least ten times. The chain links TRBV29-1 to TRBJ1-1; no clear D. The CDR3 spans 12 residues. CDR1 and CDR2 (germline): SQVTM, ANQGSEA. Trimming took 3 bases from V and 2 from J, leaving 7 bases between them. The CDR3 here is CSVEAENTEAFF. The CDR3 DNA reads TGCAGCGTTGAGGCAGAAAACACTGAAGCTTTCTTT.

Comments on this clonotype: The junction and the germline gene differ at one end; a read error may be behind it. The J gene is TRBJ1-6, the V gene TRBV5-1; TRBD1 is a possible D gene (5 bases). The CDR3 totals 15 residues. The germline gives CDR1 SGHRS, CDR2 YFSETQ. The CDR3, as DNA: TGCGCCAGCAGCTTGAGTACAGGAGATAATTCAGCCCTCCACTTT. Protein: CASSLSTGDNSALHF.

Note on this clonotype: An end of the junction does not agree with germline; a read error may underlie this. The DNA of the CDR3 is TGCGCCGGCAGCCTGAAGGCCGGGGCCGGAAACTACGAGCAGTACTTC. Translation: CAGSLKAGAGNYEQYF. This chain uses TRBV5-1 with TRBJ2-7; D is perhaps TRBD1 or TRBD2 (5 bases each). Germline CDR1 reads SGHRS; CDR2 reads YFSETQ. This CDR3 comprises 16 residues.

Notes on this clonotype: Just one base apart from a much larger clone, this may be a read error. V gene TRBV5-5 combines with J gene TRBJ1-4, with 11 bases identical to TRBD1. Germline assignment: CDR1 SGHKS and CDR2 YYEKEE (reference sequence). J was trimmed by 11 bases and V by 4 bases; bases with no gene match: 13. The CDR3 is made up of 16 amino acids. The CDR3 nucleotides are TGTGCCAGCAGCCGGAGAACGGGACAGGGGGAAGATAAACTGTTTTTT. Protein: CASSRRTGQGEDKLFF.

Note on this clonotype: One end of the junction does not line up with germline, which may come from a read error. V is TRBV11-3 and J is TRBJ2-3, with a weak D call TRBD2 (6 bases). The CDR3 sequence is 19 residues long. Germline V CDR1 and CDR2: SGHNT, YENEEA. Here the CDR3 DNA reads TGTGCCAACAGCTTAGATCAATCCATAGCGGCGACTAGCACAGATACGCAGTATTTT. Its protein product is CANSLDQSIAATSTDTQYF.

Worth noting for this clonotype: The CDR3 carries no conserved terminal phenylalanine or tryptophan, so it likely arises from a read error. The chain is built from TRBV13 and TRBJ1-6; D not certain. This CDR3 region has 14 residues. The germline CDR1 and CDR2 sequences are PRHDT and FYEKMQ (reference sequence). In DNA form, the CDR3 reads TGTGCCAGTAGCTCATGCTCCTATAATTCACCCCTCCACCTT. Translated, it gives CASSSCSYNSPLHL.

This clonotype appeared a single time. A clone one base away is much larger, so this may be a read error. This chain links TRBV5-4 with TRBJ1-5; the D is unclear. This CDR3 is built from 9 residues. Between the trimmed V and J ends, which lost 6 bases and 10 bases, there was a span of 5 bases. Germline CDR1 reads SGHNT; CDR2 reads YYREEE (reference sequence). CDR3 sequence: CASNHPQHF. The CDR3 DNA reads as TGTGCCAGCAACCATCCCCAGCATTTT.

This clonotype has only a few counts. Germline and junction disagree at one end, which may indicate a read error. This sequence joins TRBV13 and TRBJ1-5; D is uncertain. This CDR3 contains 16 residues. Per the germline V gene, CDR1 is PRHDT and CDR2 is FYEKMQ (reference sequence). The CDR3 here is CASSLGKGILNQPQHF. The CDR3 nucleotides read TGTGCCAGCAGCTTAGGCAAAGGGATCCTCAATCAGCCTCAGCATTTT.

This chain links TRBV20-1 with TRBJ2-1; 11 bases fit TRBD2. CDR1 DFQATT and CDR2 SNEGSKA come from the germline V gene (reference sequence). The CDR3 covers 18 residues. CDR3: CNARHTSGGRRSYNEQFF. In DNA, the CDR3 is TGCAATGCCAGACATACTAGCGGGGGCCGTAGATCCTACAATGAGCAGTTCTTC.

V gene TRBV20-1 combines with J gene TRBJ2-5; 9 positions match TRBD2. V lost 4 bases to trimming and J lost 3 bases; unmatched junction nucleotides: 9. This CDR3 is built from 15 residues. Germline CDR1 DFQATT, CDR2 SNEGSKA (reference sequence). CDR3 protein: CSAIDSRLAEETQYF. The CDR3 region has the DNA TGCAGTGCTATAGATTCGAGACTAGCGGAAGAGACCCAGTACTTC.

Only a few counts were recorded for this clonotype. A much bigger clone sits one base away, suggesting this may be a read error. The chain has TRBV5-6 and TRBJ2-2; D tentatively fits TRBD1 or TRBD2 (5 bases each). Deletions cut 0 bases from V and 7 bases from J, with 7 bases between. The CDR3 length is 13 residues. CDR1 SGHDT and CDR2 YYEEEE come from the germline V gene. CDR3 amino acids: CASSLGGIGELFF. The CDR3 coding sequence is TGTGCCAGCAGCTTGGGGGGGATCGGGGAGCTGTTTTTT.

Points on this clonotype: The germline gene is not matched at one end of the junction; a read error may be the cause. The rearrangement joins TRBV20-1 to TRBJ2-6, with a possible D match to TRBD1 (5 bases). Germline lookup yields CDR1 DFQATT and CDR2 SNEGSKA (reference sequence). The CDR3 is 17 residues long. Here the CDR3 DNA reads TGCAGTGCTAGAGTGCACCTAGAACTCTCTGGGGCCAACATCCTGACTTTC. This codes for CSARVHLELSGANILTF.

This clonotype turned up a few times. This chain links TRBV19 with TRBJ2-1; 9 bases are a match to TRBD1. The CDR3 is 15 amino acids. J was trimmed by 3 bases and V by 5 bases; bases with no gene match: 5. CDR1 and CDR2 (germline): LNHDA, SQIVND (reference sequence). The CDR3 region has the DNA TGTGCCAGTAGTCCGCGACAGGGGGGCTACAATGAGCAGTTCTTC. As protein: CASSPRQGGYNEQFF.

Note on this clonotype: This sequence may be a read error, since a much larger clone differs from it by one base. The CDR3 protein is CASSYPRNSNNEQFF. CDR3 nucleotide sequence: TGTGCCAGCAGTTACCCCCGTAACTCGAACAATGAGCAGTTCTTC. This chain connects TRBV6-5 to TRBJ2-1; D gene uncertain. V was trimmed by 2 bases and J by 5 bases, leaving 13 bases between them. In germline, CDR1 is MNHEY, CDR2 SVGAGI. The CDR3 consists of 15 residues.

The J gene is TRBJ2-1, the V gene TRBV20-1; 7 nucleotides line up with TRBD2. CDR1 and CDR2 from the germline V gene are DFQATT and SNEGSKA (reference sequence). The CDR3 loop spans 20 amino acids. The J segment lost 0 bases and the V segment lost 0 bases, leaving 17 bases of the junction unmatched. The CDR3 here is CSARDFGTSREGSSYNEQFF. The CDR3 DNA reads as TGCAGTGCTAGAGATTTTGGAACCAGCAGGGAGGGATCCTCCTACAATGAGCAGTTCTTC.